These 27 T cell receptor beta chains originate from one sample sequenced in a study of T cell repertoires in cytomegalovirus infection. MiXCR, applied by TCRdb to the reads, yields one record per CDR3 protein. The sample shows about 740,000 distinct CDR3 sequences, less than 40% of them seen only once. The sequencing sample was made of PBMCs. These TCRs come from a human donor in good health (CMV status not recorded). Some clones in this sample may be carry-over from other donors' samples.

This clonotype was seen repeatedly, ten times or more. This sequence joins TRBV28 and TRBJ1-6; TRBD1 matches 9 bases. The junction had 11 bases not matched to a gene; V was cut back by 6 bases and J by 8 bases. Germline V gives CDR1 MDHEN, CDR2 SYDVKM. The CDR3 consists of 16 residues. CDR3 region: CASSTPGQGGDSPLHF. The DNA for the CDR3 is TGTGCCAGCAGCACGCCGGGACAGGGTGGGGATTCACCCCTCCACTTT.

The chain carries TRBV6-5 and TRBJ2-3; TRBD2 aligns across 7 bases. V shed 7 bases and J 0 bases; nucleotides not matched to a gene: 13. Germline V gene lookup returns CDR1 MNHEY and CDR2 SVGAGI. The CDR3 sequence is 17 residues long. DNA of the CDR3: TGTGCCAGCACCACTCTAGGGGCGGGAGTCAGCACAGATACGCAGTATTTT. It encodes CASTTLGAGVSTDTQYF.

Ten or more counts support this clonotype. The chain links TRBV7-6 to TRBJ1-2; unclear D gene. This CDR3 spans 14 amino acids. From germline, CDR1 is SGHVS and CDR2 FNYEAQ. Trimming pared 5 bases from V and 4 bases from J, leaving 14 bases between. DNA for the CDR3: TGTGCCAGCAGCCTACCCGGGCAGCTCTATGGCTACACCTTC. Its translation: CASSLPGQLYGYTF.

The V call is TRBV28, the J call TRBJ2-2; D might be TRBD1 (5 bases). This CDR3 has 17 amino acids. CDR1 and CDR2 (germline): MDHEN, SYDVKM. V was clipped by 3 bases and J by 0 bases, with 14 bases between them. CDR3 region: CASSFPLGRANTGELFF. The CDR3 region has the DNA TGTGCCAGCAGTTTCCCCCTCGGCAGGGCGAACACCGGGGAGCTGTTTTTT. Variable domain in full (rest from reference TRBV28 and TRBJ2-2): DVKVTQSSRYLVKRTGEKVFLECVQDMDHENMFWYRQDPGLGLRLIYFSYDVKMKEKGDIPEGYSVSREKKERFSLILESASTNQTSMYLCASSFPLGRANTGELFFGEGSRLTVL.

This clonotype was found a few times. The chain combines TRBV7-8 with TRBJ2-1; 12 bases align to TRBD2. With V trimmed by 1 base and J by 1 base, 2 bases remained unmatched. The CDR3 spans 17 residues. Germline CDR1 is SGHVS and CDR2 is FQNEAQ. The CDR3 here is CASSLGLAGVSYNEQFF. DNA of the CDR3: TGTGCCAGCAGCTTAGGACTAGCGGGAGTTTCCTACAATGAGCAGTTCTTC.

Details on this clonotype: A much larger clone differs by one base, so this may be a read error. Likely a read error: the CDR3 ends without its conserved phenylalanine or tryptophan. This chain connects TRBV28 to TRBJ2-3, with D possibly matching TRBD2 (6 bases). V lost 7 bases, J lost 9 bases, and 14 bases lay in between. Germline V lookup: CDR1 MDHEN, CDR2 SYDVKM. The CDR3 is made up of 12 amino acids. CDR3: CASTPPRGTQYC. DNA of the CDR3: TGTGCCAGCACCCCCCCCCGGGGGACGCAGTATTGT.

The rearrangement uses TRBV19 and TRBJ1-5; D is unclear. The germline CDR1 and CDR2 sequences are LNHDA and SQIVND (reference sequence). The V end was cut by 3 bases, the J end by 0 bases, with 9 bases between. The CDR3 loop spans 15 amino acids. Written as DNA, the CDR3 is TGTGCCAGTAGTATTGAACAGATTAGCAATCAGCCCCAGCATTTT. Protein product: CASSIEQISNQPQHF.

The rearrangement links TRBV20-1 to TRBJ1-6; D possibly corresponds to TRBD1 (5 bases). This CDR3 spans 14 amino acids. V dropped 5 bases and J dropped 7 bases, with 15 bases sitting between them. CDR1 and CDR2 (germline): DFQATT, SNEGSKA (reference sequence). In nucleotides, the CDR3 is TGCAGTGCTGGGACCGGGACGCCCAATTCACCCCTCCACTTT. Encoded protein: CSAGTGTPNSPLHF.

V usage is TRBV28 and J usage is TRBJ2-7, with D perhaps matching TRBD1 (6 bases). Germline-derived CDR1 and CDR2 are MDHEN and SYDVKM. The CDR3 sequence is 14 residues long. V was pared by 3 bases and J by 1 base, with 10 bases between. CDR3 protein: CASSLLQGSYEQYF. The CDR3 nucleotides read TGTGCCAGCAGTTTGTTACAGGGATCCTACGAGCAGTACTTC.

This clonotype was seen more than once but under ten times. This chain links TRBV11-3 with TRBJ1-1, with D possibly TRBD1 on 5 matching bases. The CDR3 is made up of 15 amino acids. With 4 bases removed from V and 5 bases from J, the gap between germline ends came to 17 bases. Germline CDR1 and CDR2: SGHNT and YENEEA. The CDR3 nucleotides are TGTGCCAGCAGCTGGGGGGGACGGTCCCAAACTGAAGCTTTCTTT. Encoded protein: CASSWGGRSQTEAFF.

This clonotype was seen only a few times. Germline is not matched at one junction end, which may reflect a read error. The CDR3 here is CASSGQGGLAGDGPNAGELFF. The CDR3 bases are TGTGCCAGCAGCGGACAGGGTGGCCTAGCGGGGGACGGGCCGAACGCCGGGGAGCTGTTTTTT. V usage is TRBV12-3 or TRBV12-4 and J usage is TRBJ2-2; 10 nucleotides line up with TRBD2. The CDR3 is made up of 21 amino acids.

This clonotype was seen a handful of times. The chain couples TRBV28 to TRBJ1-2; D is undetermined. There are 12 residues in the CDR3. Per germline, CDR1 MDHEN and CDR2 SYDVKM. V was clipped by 6 bases and J by 4 bases, with 9 bases between them. CDR3 region: CASSSLGYGYTF. DNA for the CDR3: TGTGCCAGCAGCTCCCTAGGCTATGGCTACACCTTC.

The CDR3 is CASSVRPSGSEQYF. DNA of the CDR3: TGTGCCAGCAGCGTCCGCCCCTCGGGGAGCGAGCAGTACTTC. The genes are TRBV27 and TRBJ2-7, with a possible D match to TRBD2 (5 bases). Germline V gene sequence: CDR1 MNHEY, CDR2 SMNVEV (reference sequence). Between the trimmed V and J ends, which lost 6 bases and 6 bases, there was a span of 18 bases. The CDR3 extends over 14 amino acids.

The chain employs TRBV27 and TRBJ2-5, with a tentative D call TRBD2 (7 bases). The V end lost 5 bases, the J end lost 2 bases, and 24 bases lay between the germline ends. Germline assignment: CDR1 MNHEY and CDR2 SMNVEV (reference sequence). This CDR3 has 18 residues. CDR3 DNA: TGTGCCAGCAGTCAGGACAGACTAAAAAGGGGGGGACAAGAGACCCAGTACTTC. Translating gives CASSQDRLKRGGQETQYF.

This clonotype was observed a few times. The chain combines TRBV28 with TRBJ2-1; TRBD1 is a possible D gene (5 bases). The CDR3 consists of 11 residues. Germline assignment: CDR1 MDHEN and CDR2 SYDVKM. The germline V and J ends were trimmed by 2 bases and 14 bases, with 10 bases remaining between them. The DNA of the CDR3 is TGTGCCAGCAGTTTAAGTGGGGCTGAGTTCTTC. As protein: CASSLSGAEFF.

This clonotype came up a few times. The chain has TRBV7-6 and TRBJ1-6, with D unclear. Germline-derived CDR1 and CDR2 are SGHVS and FNYEAQ. V lost 2 bases and J lost 8, with 13 bases in between. This CDR3 contains 15 residues. The CDR3, as DNA: TGTGCCAGCAGCTTAAATAGGCCTTGGGATTCACCCCTCCACTTT. This gives the protein CASSLNRPWDSPLHF.

Ten or more counts support this clonotype. This sequence joins TRBV7-2 and TRBJ2-7; 9 bases align to TRBD1. J lost 5 bases, V lost 1 base, and 9 bases had no gene match. This CDR3 has 16 residues. Germline V gives CDR1 SGHTA, CDR2 FQGNSA. The CDR3 coding sequence is TGTGCCAGCAGCTTAGGTATGGGACAGGGAGTTGACGAGCAGTACTTC. Translating it yields CASSLGMGQGVDEQYF.

The rearrangement uses TRBV29-1 and TRBJ2-3, with no clear D. Between the trimmed V and J ends, which lost 5 bases and 3 bases, there was a span of 9 bases. Germline V gene data show CDR1 as SQVTM and CDR2 as ANQGSEA. The CDR3 sequence is 12 residues long. This CDR3 is CSVLISTDTQYF. The CDR3 coding sequence is TGCAGCGTTTTAATCTCGACAGATACGCAGTATTTT.

This clonotype was found a few times. The chain is built from TRBV12-3 or TRBV12-4 and TRBJ1-5; D ambiguous. CDR3 length: 14 amino acids. V was cut by 2 bases and J by 5 bases, with 10 bases left in between. CDR3 region: CASSLLDHYQPQHF. The DNA of the CDR3 is TGTGCCAGCAGTTTATTGGACCATTATCAGCCCCAGCATTTT.

This clonotype was recorded many times. The chain combines TRBV7-2 with TRBJ1-1; 9 bases fit TRBD1. The ends lost 7 bases at V and 0 bases at J; junction bases unmatched: 9. The CDR3 covers 16 residues. Germline V lookup: CDR1 SGHTA, CDR2 FQGNSA. Here the CDR3 DNA reads TGTGCCAGCACCAAGGACAGGGGTTCTTTGAACACTGAAGCTTTCTTT. This sequence encodes CASTKDRGSLNTEAFF.

This clonotype was counted a few times. V is TRBV5-3 and J is TRBJ1-5; 7 positions match TRBD1. TRBV5-3 is treated as an ORF (open reading frame) with a function not yet certain. CDR3 length: 18 residues. The V and J ends lost 3 bases and 0 bases, in that order; junction bases with no gene match: 12. The DNA for the CDR3 is TGTGCCAGAAGCTCAACTGGGACAGAATACTATAGCAATCAGCCCCAGCATTTT. Amino acid sequence: CARSSTGTEYYSNQPQHF.

This clonotype was seen more than once but under ten times. The V and J genes are TRBV28 and TRBJ1-1; D is unresolved. CDR3 length: 12 residues. Germline loops: CDR1 MDHEN, CDR2 SYDVKM. V dropped 8 bases and J dropped 0 bases, with 7 bases sitting between them. The CDR3 region has the DNA TGTGCCAGCCTAGCAGTGAACACTGAAGCTTTCTTT. Translating gives CASLAVNTEAFF.

This clonotype came up many times. The chain combines TRBV7-2 with TRBJ1-1, with D possibly matching TRBD1 (5 bases). Germline V CDR1 and CDR2: SGHTA, FQGNSA. Trimming pared 1 base from V and 3 bases from J, leaving 12 bases between. This CDR3 is built from 15 residues. The CDR3 region has the DNA TGTGCCAGCAGCTTAGTTGGTGGGGGTGACACTGAAGCTTTCTTT. Its protein product is CASSLVGGGDTEAFF.

In its sample, this clonotype was seen a few times. The J gene is TRBJ1-1, the V gene TRBV12-3 or TRBV12-4; unclear D gene. The CDR3 has 13 amino acids. Trimming pared 3 bases from V and 4 bases from J, leaving 9 bases between. For the CDR3, the DNA is TGTGCCAGCAGTTTCCGGGAGGCCACTGAAGCTTTCTTT. Translated, it gives CASSFREATEAFF.

The chain uses TRBV27 and TRBJ2-7; D tentatively reads TRBD1 or TRBD2 (5 bases each). The CDR3 runs to 13 residues. V lost 6 bases and J 5 bases, leaving 14 bases between the germline ends. The germline CDR1 and CDR2 sequences are MNHEY and SMNVEV (reference sequence). In nucleotides, the CDR3 is TGTGCCAGCAGGCTGGTCGAGGGGCACGAGCAGTACTTC. This codes for CASRLVEGHEQYF.

The chain links TRBV28 to TRBJ1-2; tentative D call: TRBD1 (5 bases). The V end lost 5 bases, the J end lost 6 bases, and 19 bases lay between the germline ends. CDR1 and CDR2 from the germline V gene are MDHEN and SYDVKM. The CDR3 sequence is 15 residues long. The CDR3: CASSQVQGGGNGYTF. For the CDR3, the DNA is TGTGCCAGCAGTCAAGTTCAGGGAGGAGGGAATGGCTACACCTTC.

This clonotype was counted between two and nine times. The rearrangement links TRBV29-1 to TRBJ1-5; D gene ambiguous. Trimming stripped 6 bases from V and 4 bases from J, with 13 bases between. Germline V gene data show CDR1 as SQVTM and CDR2 as ANQGSEA. CDR3 length equals 13 residues. The CDR3 DNA sequence: TGCAGCGTGACGGACCGAACGAATCAGCCCCAGCATTTT. Encoded protein: CSVTDRTNQPQHF.